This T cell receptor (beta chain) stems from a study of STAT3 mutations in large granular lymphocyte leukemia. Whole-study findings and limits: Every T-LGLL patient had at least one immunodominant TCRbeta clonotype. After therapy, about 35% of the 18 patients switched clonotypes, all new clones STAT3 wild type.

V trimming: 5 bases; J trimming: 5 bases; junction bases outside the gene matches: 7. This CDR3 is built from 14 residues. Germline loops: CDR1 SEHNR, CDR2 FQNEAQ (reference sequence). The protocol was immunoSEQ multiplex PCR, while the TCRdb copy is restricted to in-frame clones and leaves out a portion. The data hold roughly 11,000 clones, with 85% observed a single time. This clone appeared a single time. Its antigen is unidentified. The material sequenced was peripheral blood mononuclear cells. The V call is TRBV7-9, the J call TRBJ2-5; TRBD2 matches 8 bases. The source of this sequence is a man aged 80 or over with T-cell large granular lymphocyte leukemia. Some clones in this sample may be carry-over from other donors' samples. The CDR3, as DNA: TGTGCCAGCAGCCCGGACGGGGGGGGCGAGACCCAGTACTTC. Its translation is CASSPDGGGETQYF.